This T cell receptor (beta chain) was recovered during a study of CD8+ T cells in alopecia areata (dated by TCRdb to the late 2010s). For the study in its entirety: Treated patients were enrolled in an open-label pilot trial of oral tofacitinib at 5 to 10 mg twice daily for moderate-to-severe alopecia areata. Tofacitinib was given for 6 to 18 months, followed by 6 months of follow-up off drug to assess delayed response and recurrence. For the treated patients, the SALT score, which quantifies what percentage of scalp surface area is affected, served as the measure of disease severity. High-throughput TCRbeta sequencing was used to examine T cell clonal expansion in alopecia areata in both the C3H/HeJ mouse model and human patients. Human TCRbeta sequencing covered scalp tissue and sorted CD4+ and CD8+ peripheral blood T cells from patchy and totalis/universalis alopecia areata patients and healthy controls. Tofacitinib-treated patients had biopsies at baseline and at 4 and 24 weeks of treatment, with a later scalp biopsy in several patients. Clonality in the scalp was compared among normal scalp (n=4), patchy alopecia areata scalp (n=8), and alopecia totalis/universalis scalp (n=8). RNA came from the PAXgene miRNA kit for fixed scalp, the miRNeasy kit for PBMCs, and the RNeasy kit for mouse skin. TCRbeta CDR3 regions were amplified by immunoSEQ multiplex PCR with 35 Vbeta forward and 13 Jbeta reverse primers.

General study outcomes and caveats: Unlike mouse skin, which is dominated by gammadelta T cells, normal human skin has resident alphabeta T cells that are also sequenced, and this complicates analysis of the scalp TCR repertoire. Higher clonality and more expanded CD8+ clones were observed in lesional scalp than in normal scalp, particularly in alopecia totalis/universalis, a finding suggestive of antigenic drive. The treated cohort was small, with a single nonresponder, so links between baseline CD8+ expansion and response need larger studies. TCR sequences shared between patients were less clear than in mice, possibly partly because of HLA diversity in the patient population. Many expanded lesional clones were found to persist in scalp and blood during tofacitinib treatment, and relapse after treatment cessation may be partly explained by this persistence. Scalp clonality and the number of expanded CD8+ clones among the top 100 scalp clones were significantly decreased by tofacitinib.

The treatment or condition label for this specimen denotes: oral pan-JAK inhibitor, 5-10 mg twice daily. Lesional scalp punch biopsies and peripheral blood were obtained from alopecia areata patients. After PBMCs were isolated by density centrifugation and stained for CD3, CD4 and CD8, a FACSAria was used to sort CD4+ and CD8+ T cells. The library relied on the immunoSEQ multiplex PCR assay. RNA was extracted from all samples and reverse transcribed into cDNA as template for TCR sequencing. SuperScript III was used for first-strand cDNA synthesis, primed with a 2:1 mix of oligo-dT and random hexamers. A synthetic immune receptor repertoire was used to measure amplification bias, and any remaining bias was corrected computationally. Regarding the original processing steps: After raw reads were preprocessed to remove errors, the CDR3 was defined following IMGT conventions as running from the conserved cysteine to phenylalanine. To get clonality, Shannon entropy was normalized by log2 of the number of productive unique TCRs and the result was subtracted from 1. Scalp TCRbeta sequences were cross-referenced with sorted blood CD4 and CD8 repertoires so that the CD4 or CD8 identity of scalp clones could be inferred. What TCRdb holds here is the immuneACCESS table cut down to in-frame rearrangements. Part of the clones is not present; checked against another copy, under half of the missing clones reflect an unresolved V gene, and the others are unexplained. D and trimming come from the DNA, and the V and J calls and clone size come from that table. Within this sample are roughly 250,000 clones, with approximately 60% of them counted one time only. Of the sample, 0.93% is held by the ten largest clones.

A word on this clone: Its antigen is still unknown. Base qualities are not at hand, and no much larger clone is one base apart.

The TCR originated in a human donor with alopecia areata. The input for sequencing was CD4+ T cells sorted from blood, taken around week 52, from a patient treated with tofacitinib.

In nucleotide form, the sequence is TGTGCCAGTAGTATAGGGGTAGCGGGCGGAGAAGATCCTAGCACAGATACGCAGTATTTT. This yields the protein CASSIGVAGGEDPSTDTQYF. The chain links TRBV19 with TRBJ2-3; 7 bases in between match TRBD2. Measured from the cysteine to the phenylalanine, the CDR3 is 20 residues long. This entry keeps only the CDR3 DNA: 60 bases, framed from base 1. Germline trimming amounts to 1 base on V and 0 bases on J, with 16 as the count of junction bases outside the gene matches. For CDR1 and CDR2, the germline V gene (reference sequence) lists LNHDA and SQIVND.